This entry features one TCR beta chain sequence. Its antigen remains unknown. The method was immunoSEQ multiplex PCR; TCRdb's version includes in-frame clones alone and lacks a portion of them. Of 52,000 or so clones in the sample, about 80% were seen once. CDR1 is LNHDA, CDR2 SQIVND, per germline (reference sequence). V lost 4 bases to trimming and J lost 4 bases, with 20 bases between them. CDR3 length: 16 residues. This sample is drawn from a study of a mutant IDH1 vaccine in newly diagnosed glioma. Background on the study: Commencement of vaccination occurred 4-6 weeks following radiotherapy alone, or concurrently with temozolomide cycles. Patients arrived already treated with radiotherapy, temozolomide, or both, most having had both.

The sample's time point: week 23, last vaccination. One vaccine dose held 300 ug of mutant IDH1 20-mer peptide and came with topical imiquimod. Donors had new IDH1-mutant astrocytomas of WHO grade 3 or 4 (ATRX-lost). Study results and limitations: Pseudoprogression appeared unlinked to shifts in leading peripheral T cell clonotypes.

The J gene is TRBJ2-7, the V gene TRBV19, with D possibly matching TRBD1 (5 bases). This material consisted of PBMCs, taken from a glioma patient whose treatment included an IDH1 peptide vaccine. The sequence was collected from a man aged 35 to 55 with glioma. This CDR3 is CASSRWSQGGSYEQYF. The CDR3 region has the DNA TGTGCCAGTAGTAGATGGTCCCAGGGTGGTTCTTACGAGCAGTACTTC.